This entry lists 27 T cell receptor beta chains sequenced from one sample in a study of blood T cell repertoires in COVID-19. Measured with immunoSEQ multiplex PCR; TCRdb has only the in-frame clones, and not every one. The repertoire consists of roughly 320,000 clones, with approximately 90% occurring once and the leading ten covering 6.3%. The sample comprised peripheral blood. These receptors all stem from a woman between 45 and 65 years old with COVID-19, enrolled during active disease.

The rearrangement uses TRBV4-1 and TRBJ2-5; D is undetermined. Trimming removed 1 base at V and 2 bases at J, with 14 bases between. The CDR3 spans 16 residues. CDR1 and CDR2 (germline): MGHRA, YSYEKL. CDR3 sequence: CASSQGLTELQETQYF. The CDR3 nucleotides are TGCGCCAGCAGCCAAGGGCTCACTGAACTACAAGAGACCCAGTACTTC.

The V call is TRBV7-2, the J call TRBJ2-7, with 9 bases matching TRBD1. With V trimmed by 0 bases and J by 4 bases, 7 bases remained unmatched. Germline CDR1 reads SGHTA; CDR2 reads FQGNSA. The CDR3 is 16 amino acids. The chain's CDR3 is CASSLAQGTGSYEQYF. CDR3 DNA sequence: TGTGCCAGCAGCTTAGCGCAGGGGACAGGGTCATACGAGCAGTACTTC.

The J gene is TRBJ2-5, the V gene TRBV5-1, with 7 positions matching TRBD1. V trimming: 6 bases; J trimming: 2 bases; junction bases outside the gene matches: 10. The CDR3 is 15 amino acids. The germline gives CDR1 SGHRS, CDR2 YFSETQ. CDR3 sequence reads: CASNPLPRGQETQYF. CDR3 sequence (DNA): TGCGCCAGCAACCCCCTCCCCAGGGGGCAAGAGACCCAGTACTTC.

This clone was detected once. The J gene is TRBJ1-1, the V gene TRBV5-8; 8 bases match TRBD1. V lost 5 bases and J lost 2; bases outside the gene matches: 11. The CDR3 sequence is 16 residues long. Germline loops: CDR1 SGHTS, CDR2 YDEGEE. This CDR3 is CASRPGTGLANTEAFF. The CDR3 nucleotides are TGTGCCAGCAGGCCCGGGACAGGCTTGGCCAACACTGAAGCTTTCTTT.

This clone was observed a handful of times. V and J are TRBV11-2 and TRBJ2-5, with 9 bases fitting TRBD2. CDR1 and CDR2 (germline): SGHAT, FQNNGV. The CDR3 totals 16 residues. V lost 4 bases and J lost 4; bases outside the gene matches: 10. CDR3 sequence reads: CASSSNRASGIETQYF. The CDR3 DNA is TGTGCCAGCAGCTCAAATCGGGCTAGCGGGATAGAGACCCAGTACTTC.

The chain employs TRBV27 and TRBJ2-1, with 8 bases lining up with TRBD2. CDR1 is MNHEY, CDR2 SMNVEV, per germline (reference sequence). The CDR3 is 16 residues long. The trim removed 0 bases at V and 8 bases at J, leaving 9 bases unmatched. CDR3 sequence (DNA): TGTGCCAGCAGTTTATCCGGACTAGCATCGTTGGATGAGCAGTTCTTC. Translation: CASSLSGLASLDEQFF.

DNA for the CDR3: TGTGCCAGCAGCCCCGCCCAGGGTTCTAATGAAAAACTGTTTTTT. Translation: CASSPAQGSNEKLFF. The J gene is TRBJ1-4, the V gene TRBV9; TRBD1 might be the D (5 bases). Deletions cut 4 bases from V and 3 bases from J, with 13 bases between. Germline CDR1 reads SGDLS; CDR2 reads YYNGEE. The CDR3 runs 15 residues.

This sequence joins TRBV30 and TRBJ2-7; TRBD1 aligns across 9 bases. V shed 3 bases and J 4 bases; nucleotides not matched to a gene: 4. The CDR3 covers 13 residues. Germline values: CDR1 GTSNPN, CDR2 SVGIG (reference sequence). In DNA, the CDR3 is TGTGCCTGGAGGGCCGGGACAGGGTACGAGCAGTACTTC. This encodes CAWRAGTGYEQYF.

V is TRBV5-6 and J is TRBJ2-7; D is uncertain. The CDR3 contains 11 residues. V lost 5 bases and J 7 bases, leaving 10 bases between the germline ends. Germline values: CDR1 SGHDT, CDR2 YYEEEE. The chain's CDR3 is CASREKWEQYF. The DNA for the CDR3 is TGTGCCAGCAGAGAGAAGTGGGAGCAGTACTTC. Variable domain in full (rest from reference TRBV5-6 and TRBJ2-7): DAGVTQSPTHLIKTRGQQVTLRCSPKSGHDTVSWYQQALGQGPQFIFQYYEEEERQRGNFPDRFSGHQFPNYSSELNVNALLLGDSALYLCASREKWEQYFGPGTRLTVT.

The chain uses TRBV11-2 and TRBJ1-4; D unresolved. This CDR3 has 13 residues. Germline loops: CDR1 SGHAT, CDR2 FQNNGV. The ends were cut back, 6 bases at V and 8 bases at J, with 13 bases in the middle. CDR3 sequence reads: CASSSGVLEKLFF. Here the CDR3 DNA reads TGTGCCAGCAGTTCCGGGGTTTTGGAAAAACTGTTTTTT.

This chain uses TRBV7-2 with TRBJ1-4; D is ambiguous. V was trimmed by 5 bases and J by 4 bases, leaving 8 bases between them. CDR3 length: 13 amino acids. From germline, CDR1 is SGHTA and CDR2 FQGNSA. Here the CDR3 DNA reads TGTGCCAGCAGCCTCCAGTATAATGAAAAACTGTTTTTT. The encoded protein is CASSLQYNEKLFF.

The genes are TRBV6-5 and TRBJ2-5, with D perhaps TRBD1 (6 bases). The germline CDR1 and CDR2 sequences are MNHEY and SVGAGI. Trimming removed 5 bases at V and 4 bases at J, with 17 bases between. The length of the CDR3 is 15 residues. The CDR3 coding sequence is TGTGCCAGCAGTCAGGACAGCCGAATGGGAGAGACCCAGTACTTC. It specifies CASSQDSRMGETQYF.

This clone appeared a single time. The chain has TRBV7-2 and TRBJ2-7; 16 bases agree with TRBD2. This CDR3 spans 18 amino acids. Germline CDR1 SGHTA, CDR2 FQGNSA. The trim removed 2 bases at V and 2 bases at J, leaving 6 bases unmatched. The CDR3 protein is CASSLPGLAGGGTYEQYF. CDR3 in DNA: TGTGCCAGCAGCTTACCGGGACTAGCGGGAGGGGGGACCTACGAGCAGTACTTC. The whole variable domain, filled in from reference TRBV7-2 and TRBJ2-7, reads GAGVSQSPSNKVTEKGKDVELRCDPISGHTALYWYRQSLGQGLEFLIYFQGNSAPDKSGLPSDRFSAERTGGSVSTLTIQRTQQEDSAVYLCASSLPGLAGGGTYEQYFGPGTRLTVT.

The chain couples TRBV10-3 to TRBJ1-1; no clear D. CDR3 length: 19 amino acids. The germline V gene has CDR1 ENHRY and CDR2 SYGVKD. With 0 bases removed from V and 0 bases from J, the gap between germline ends came to 20 bases. The CDR3 bases are TGTGCCATCAGTGAGTCGAAAGGGAGGGCTCCCGGGATGAACACTGAAGCTTTCTTT. Its protein is CAISESKGRAPGMNTEAFF.

As DNA, the CDR3 is TGTGCCAGCAGCTCTCCGAACCTTACACGAACAACTAATGAAAAACTGTTTTTT. As protein: CASSSPNLTRTTNEKLFF. The chain employs TRBV7-9 and TRBJ1-4; D gene uncertain. Germline CDR1 and CDR2: SEHNR and FQNEAQ (reference sequence). This CDR3 is built from 18 residues. V lost 4 bases and J lost 0, with 18 bases in between.

The rearrangement joins TRBV10-1 to TRBJ1-1; TRBD1 might be the D (6 bases). The CDR3 is 14 residues long. The V end lost 3 bases, the J end lost 9 bases, and 17 bases lay between the germline ends. Germline CDR1 WNHNN, CDR2 SYGVQD (reference sequence). The CDR3 here is CASSDTLDSAKAFF. The CDR3, as DNA: TGCGCCAGCAGTGACACCTTGGACAGTGCGAAAGCTTTCTTT.

The chain employs TRBV18 and TRBJ2-1; no reliable D call. V was clipped by 5 bases and J by 1 base, with 9 bases between them. This CDR3 spans 14 amino acids. In germline, CDR1 is KGHSH, CDR2 LQKENI. Written as DNA, the CDR3 is TGTGCCAGCTCATCGGGTGGTTCCTACAATGAGCAGTTCTTC. Translation: CASSSGGSYNEQFF.

V usage is TRBV27 and J usage is TRBJ1-1, with 7 bases that match TRBD1. CDR1 and CDR2 (germline): MNHEY, SMNVEV (reference sequence). This CDR3 has 18 residues. V lost 2 bases, J lost 1 base, and 13 bases stayed unmatched. The CDR3 sequence: CASSLPQGGNWGNTEAFF. For the CDR3, the DNA is TGTGCCAGCAGTTTACCGCAGGGGGGCAATTGGGGGAACACTGAAGCTTTCTTT.

The V gene is TRBV5-6, the J gene TRBJ2-3, with D tentatively TRBD2 (6 bases). In germline, CDR1 is SGHDT, CDR2 YYEEEE. V was clipped by 1 base and J by 1 base, with 10 bases between them. The CDR3 loop spans 15 amino acids. The CDR3 nucleotides are TGTGCCAGCAGCTTGTACGGGAGTGGCACAGATACGCAGTATTTT. It translates to CASSLYGSGTDTQYF. The full variable domain, completed using reference TRBV5-6 and TRBJ2-3, is DAGVTQSPTHLIKTRGQQVTLRCSPKSGHDTVSWYQQALGQGPQFIFQYYEEEERQRGNFPDRFSGHQFPNYSSELNVNALLLGDSALYLCASSLYGSGTDTQYFGPGTRLTVL.

The chain carries TRBV24-1 and TRBJ2-2; D uncertain. The CDR3 is 14 amino acids. V was cut by 1 base and J by 3 bases, with 5 bases left in between. CDR1 is KGHDR, CDR2 SFDVKD, per germline. The chain's CDR3 is CATSDFLDTGELFF. CDR3 in DNA: TGTGCCACCAGTGATTTCTTAGACACCGGGGAGCTGTTTTTT.

The chain recombines TRBV19 with TRBJ2-3; 13 bases line up with TRBD2. V shed 7 bases, J shed 3 bases, and the junction held 4 bases outside the gene matches. The CDR3 consists of 15 residues. The germline CDR1 and CDR2 sequences are LNHDA and SQIVND (reference sequence). Here the CDR3 reads CASTGTSGKTDTQYF. CDR3 in DNA: TGTGCCAGTACCGGGACTAGCGGGAAGACAGATACGCAGTATTTT. Full variable domain (outside the CDR3, taken from reference TRBV19 and TRBJ2-3): DGGITQSPKYLFRKEGQNVTLSCEQNLNHDAMYWYRQDPGQGLRLIYYSQIVNDFQKGDIAEGYSVSREKKESFPLTVTSAQKNPTAFYLCASTGTSGKTDTQYFGPGTRLTVL.

This clone showed up just once. The CDR3 loop reads CASSLVAGQKNYGYTF. CDR3 DNA: TGTGCCAGCAGCTTAGTCGCGGGACAGAAGAACTATGGCTACACCTTC. The chain has TRBV7-9 and TRBJ1-2; 7 bases are shared with TRBD1. V was pared by 1 base and J by 2 bases, with 7 bases of the junction left unmatched. CDR1 and CDR2 from the germline V gene are SEHNR and FQNEAQ (reference sequence). The CDR3 runs to 16 residues. The entire variable domain, with the rest obtained from reference TRBV7-9 and TRBJ1-2, is as follows: DTGVSQNPRHKITKRGQNVTFRCDPISEHNRLYWYRQTLGQGPEFLTYFQNEAQLEKSRLLSDRFSAERPKGSFSTLEIQRTEQGDSAMYLCASSLVAGQKNYGYTFGSGTRLTVV.

This clone was seen a single time. The J gene is TRBJ1-1, the V gene TRBV7-9; D uncertain. The germline V gene has CDR1 SEHNR and CDR2 FQNEAQ (reference sequence). This CDR3 spans 15 amino acids. The ends were cut back, 0 bases at V and 0 bases at J, with 8 bases in the middle. As DNA, the CDR3 is TGTGCCAGCAGCTTAGCGCTCGGGGTGAACACTGAAGCTTTCTTT. Protein product: CASSLALGVNTEAFF. Filled out from reference TRBV7-9 and TRBJ1-1, the complete variable domain reads DTGVSQNPRHKITKRGQNVTFRCDPISEHNRLYWYRQTLGQGPEFLTYFQNEAQLEKSRLLSDRFSAERPKGSFSTLEIQRTEQGDSAMYLCASSLALGVNTEAFFGQGTRLTVV.

The chain has TRBV29-1 and TRBJ1-1; D is unresolved. Trimming took off 2 bases at V and 1 base at J, with 8 bases between the two ends. In germline, CDR1 is SQVTM, CDR2 ANQGSEA. The CDR3 spans 13 residues. CDR3 coding DNA: TGCAGCGTTGAATCTGTTTCGAACACTGAAGCTTTCTTT. Amino acids: CSVESVSNTEAFF.

The V gene is TRBV2, the J gene TRBJ2-7, with 7 bases identical to TRBD1. The V segment lost 7 bases and the J segment 5 bases; nucleotides outside the gene matches: 11. The CDR3 runs to 14 residues. In germline, CDR1 is SNHLY, CDR2 FYNNEI. CDR3 in amino acids: CASKARGPVDEQYF. The CDR3, as DNA: TGTGCCAGCAAGGCGAGGGGGCCAGTAGACGAGCAGTACTTC.

This rearrangement joins TRBV28 to TRBJ2-1; TRBD2 aligns across 7 bases. The CDR3 totals 18 residues. V shed 1 base, J shed 5 bases, and the junction held 14 bases outside the gene matches. In germline, CDR1 is MDHEN, CDR2 SYDVKM. Here the CDR3 reads CASSLFLLAGTMNNEQFF. The DNA of the CDR3 is TGTGCCAGCAGTTTATTCCTCCTAGCCGGGACTATGAACAATGAGCAGTTCTTC. Based on the CDR3 plus reference TRBV28 and TRBJ2-1, the full variable domain is DVKVTQSSRYLVKRTGEKVFLECVQDMDHENMFWYRQDPGLGLRLIYFSYDVKMKEKGDIPEGYSVSREKKERFSLILESASTNQTSMYLCASSLFLLAGTMNNEQFFGPGTRLTVL.

This sequence joins TRBV30 and TRBJ1-2; D might be TRBD1 (5 bases). The V and J ends lost 0 bases and 4 bases respectively, with 15 bases between them. Germline V CDR1 and CDR2: GTSNPN, SVGIG (reference sequence). The CDR3 spans 15 residues. CDR3 nucleotides: TGTGCCTGGAGTGTACGGGGGAGAGAGGGCTATGGCTACACCTTC. As protein: CAWSVRGREGYGYTF.